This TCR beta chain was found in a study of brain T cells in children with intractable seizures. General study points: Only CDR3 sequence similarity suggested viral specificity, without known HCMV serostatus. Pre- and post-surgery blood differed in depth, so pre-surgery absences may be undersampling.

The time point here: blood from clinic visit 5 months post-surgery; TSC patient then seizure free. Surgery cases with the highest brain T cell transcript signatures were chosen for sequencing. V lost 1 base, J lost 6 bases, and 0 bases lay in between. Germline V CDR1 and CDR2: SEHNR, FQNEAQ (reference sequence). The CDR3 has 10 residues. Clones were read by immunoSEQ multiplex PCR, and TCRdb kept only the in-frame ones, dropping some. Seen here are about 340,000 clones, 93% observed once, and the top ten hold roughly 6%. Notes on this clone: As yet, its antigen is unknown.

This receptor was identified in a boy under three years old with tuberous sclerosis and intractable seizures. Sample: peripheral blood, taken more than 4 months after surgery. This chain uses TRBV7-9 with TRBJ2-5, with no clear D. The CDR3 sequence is CASSLETQYF. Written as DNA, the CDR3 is TGTGCCAGCAGCTTAGAGACCCAGTACTTC.